This TCR beta chain was captured by sequencing in a study of T cell changes during pregnancy in multiple sclerosis. The protocol was immunoSEQ multiplex PCR, while the TCRdb copy is restricted to in-frame clones and leaves out a portion. The sample holds around 53,000 clones, about 88% seen once. J lost 1 base, V lost 0 bases, and 4 bases had no gene match. Germline V gene data show CDR1 as MGHRA and CDR2 as YSYEKL. CDR3 length: 17 residues. The source was CD8+ T cells from peripheral blood mononuclear cells, collected before pregnancy. The clonotype comes from a female donor with multiple sclerosis, enrolled in a pregnancy study. The rearrangement joins TRBV4-1 to TRBJ2-2; 8 bases agree with TRBD1. The CDR3 loop reads CASSQEPGTGNTGELFF. The CDR3 nucleotides read TGCGCCAGCAGCCAAGAGCCTGGGACAGGGAACACCGGGGAGCTGTTTTTT.